These T cell receptor beta chains were read from a single sample in a study of T cell responses to AZD1222 COVID-19 vaccine. The repertoire was sequenced with immunoSEQ multiplex PCR; TCRdb's copy has only in-frame clones and lacks some. The repertoire holds about 61,000 clones, with 70% to 90% as singletons. The sample here was peripheral blood, taken on day 0 of AZD1222 vaccination. Receptors were obtained from an adult in good health. Both conserved end residues are part of each CDR3. Fields, in order: J gene, V gene, clone size, D gene, CDR3 DNA, CDR3 protein. The D gene is left open where the match is weak. For some rows the clone size is stated as once, few or many, or as a class when expanded; others skip it.

TRBJ1-6 | TRBV7-9 | . | TRBD1 | TGTGCCAGCAGCTTGAGAAACAGGGGCGATTCACCCCTCCACTTT | CASSLRNRGDSPLHF
TRBJ1-2 | TRBV6-5 | . | . | TGTGCCAGCAGTTTTAGAGGTGGGGGCTACACCTTC | CASSFRGGGYTF
TRBJ2-3 | TRBV5-5 | . | TRBD2 | TGTGCCAGCAGGAGACTAGCGGGGGGCACAGATACGCAGTATTTT | CASRRLAGGTDTQYF
TRBJ1-2 | TRBV6-5 | . | . | TGTGCCAGCAGCCCATTCGTAGGCCCCTATGGCTACACCTTC | CASSPFVGPYGYTF
TRBJ2-1 | TRBV5-1 | . | TRBD2 | TGCGCCAGCAGCTTGGATAGCGGGCGCTCCTACAATGAGCAGTTCTTC | CASSLDSGRSYNEQFF
TRBJ2-7 | TRBV9 | . | TRBD1 | TGTGCCAGCAGCGTAGGAGGACAGGGGACAAACGAGCAGTACTTC | CASSVGGQGTNEQYF
TRBJ2-7 | TRBV5-4 | . | . | TGTGCCAGCAGCTTGAAAGGTGGGGGGCGCGAGCAGTACTTC | CASSLKGGGREQYF
TRBJ2-5 | TRBV5-1 | . | TRBD1 | TGCGCCAGCAGCTGGACAGGGATCCAAGAGACCCAGTACTTC | CASSWTGIQETQYF
TRBJ2-1 | TRBV15 | . | . | TGTGCCACCAGCTTCGGGTACAATGAGCAGTTCTTC | CATSFGYNEQFF
TRBJ2-3 | TRBV9 | . | TRBD2 | TGTGCCAGCAGCGGACTAGCGGGGGGGCCGAGCACAGATACGCAGTATTTT | CASSGLAGGPSTDTQYF
TRBJ1-2 | TRBV7-2 | . | TRBD1 | TGTGCCAGCAGCTTCGACCGTGGACAGGCTCGGGGCTACACCTTC | CASSFDRGQARGYTF
TRBJ1-4 | TRBV19 | . | TRBD1 | TGTGCCAGTAACCAGGGACAGGGCGCTAATGAAAAACTGTTTTTT | CASNQGQGANEKLFF
TRBJ2-1 | TRBV11-2 | . | . | TGTGCCAGCAGAATAACAGCGCACAATGAGCAGTTCTTC | CASRITAHNEQFF
TRBJ2-1 | TRBV9 | . | . | TGTGCCAGCAGCGTAGAGGGGGGGACCTACAATGAGCAGTTCTTC | CASSVEGGTYNEQFF
TRBJ1-2 | TRBV5-1 | . | TRBD1 | TGCGCCAGCAGAGCTGACAGGGGAAATGGCTACACCTTC | CASRADRGNGYTF
TRBJ1-4 | TRBV6-5 | . | . | TGTGCCAGCAGTCGTAGCGGGACTAATGAAAAACTGTTTTTT | CASSRSGTNEKLFF
TRBJ2-2 | TRBV24-1 | . | . | TGTGCCACCAGTGACCATACAGGGAAAGGGGCGAACACCGGGGAGCTGTTTTTT | CATSDHTGKGANTGELFF
TRBJ1-2 | TRBV20-1 | . | . | TGCAGTGCTACCGGGCCAAGAGGCTACACCTTC | CSATGPRGYTF
TRBJ1-1 | TRBV6-5 | . | . | TGTGCCAGCACGTCGGGAATTAGAAACACTGAAGCTTTCTTT | CASTSGIRNTEAFF
TRBJ1-4 | TRBV7-8 | . | . | TGTGCCAGCAGTCCCGGGGGCACGAACCTTAATGAAAAACTGTTTTTT | CASSPGGTNLNEKLFF
TRBJ2-1 | TRBV5-1 | . | . | TGCGCCAGCAGCTTGGTGGGGGCCGAGCAGTTCTTC | CASSLVGAEQFF
TRBJ1-2 | TRBV14 | . | TRBD1 | TGTGCCAGCAGCCAAGAAGAGGGGGCCTGGTATGGCTACACCTTC | CASSQEEGAWYGYTF
TRBJ2-2 | TRBV25-1 | . | . | TGTGCCAGCAGTGAATATTCGAACACCGGGGAGCTGTTTTTT | CASSEYSNTGELFF
TRBJ2-5 | TRBV12-3/TRBV12-4 | once | TRBD2 | TGTGCCAGCAGTTCGGGACTAGCGGAGACCCAGTACTTC | CASSSGLAETQYF
TRBJ2-5 | TRBV5-1 | . | . | TGCGCCAGCAGCTTGGAAATCGAAATGCAGACCCAGTACTTC | CASSLEIEMQTQYF
TRBJ2-2 | TRBV12-3/TRBV12-4 | . | . | TGTGCCAGCACTGGGGCAAACACCGGGGAGCTGTTTTTT | CASTGANTGELFF
TRBJ1-2 | TRBV3-1/TRBV3-2 | . | . | TGTGCCAGCAGCCAAGTGGGGGAGGTCGAGGGCTATGGCTACACCTTC | CASSQVGEVEGYGYTF
TRBJ2-1 | TRBV7-9 | . | TRBD2 | TGTGCCAGCACTTTTACGGGGGGTCCCAACAATGAGCAGTTCTTC | CASTFTGGPNNEQFF
TRBJ2-1 | TRBV29-1 | . | . | TGCAGCGTTGACAAAGGGTACAATGAGCAGTTCTTC | CSVDKGYNEQFF
TRBJ2-3 | TRBV4-1 | . | TRBD2 | TGCGCCAGCAGCCAAGCGACTAGCGGGGGGGTAGATACGCAGTATTTT | CASSQATSGGVDTQYF
TRBJ2-3 | TRBV5-1 | . | TRBD1 | TGCGCCAGCAGCAGAGACAGGGGGGTTGCAGATACGCAGTATTTT | CASSRDRGVADTQYF
TRBJ2-2 | TRBV7-9 | . | TRBD1 | TGTGCCAGCAGCTTAGCGTACATGGGGACAGTGATCTCCGGGGAGCTGTTTTTT | CASSLAYMGTVISGELFF
TRBJ1-2 | TRBV2 | once | . | TGTGCCAGCACTGACGACTGGGGTTATGGCTACACCTTC | CASTDDWGYGYTF
TRBJ1-6 | TRBV11-2 | . | . | TGTGCCAGCAGCCCTGGAGAGGTTTCACCCCTCCACTTT | CASSPGEVSPLHF
TRBJ1-1 | TRBV12-3/TRBV12-4 | once | . | TGTGCCAGCAGTTGGGGGCGCGCTGAAGCTTTCTTT | CASSWGRAEAFF
TRBJ2-4 | TRBV2 | . | . | TGTGCCAGCAGTGAACAACAGAACATTCAGTACTTC | CASSEQQNIQYF
TRBJ2-1 | TRBV18 | once | . | TGTGCCAGCTCACTGGACATGATCAACTACAATGAGCAGTTCTTC | CASSLDMINYNEQFF
TRBJ1-2 | TRBV2 | . | . | TGTGCCAGCAGAGACGGGACCGACTATGGCTACACCTTC | CASRDGTDYGYTF
TRBJ1-2 | TRBV10-3 | . | TRBD1 | TGTGCCATCAGTGAGCAGGGACAGCGAGGGGATGGCTACACCTTC | CAISEQGQRGDGYTF
TRBJ1-5 | TRBV6-5 | . | . | TGTGCCAGCGGCCAAACCCGAAATCAGCCCCAGCATTTT | CASGQTRNQPQHF
TRBJ1-2 | TRBV19 | . | . | TGTGCCAGTAGACCGGGAGGCTATGGCTACACCTTC | CASRPGGYGYTF
TRBJ2-1 | TRBV19 | . | . | TGTGCCAGTAGTCCCGAGTCCAGGCTTCGAAGCAATGAGCAGTTCTTC | CASSPESRLRSNEQFF
TRBJ2-2 | TRBV7-9 | . | . | TGTGCCCATGGTGCCTTAACCGGGGAGCTGTTTTTT | CAHGALTGELFF
TRBJ1-2 | TRBV19 | . | . | TGTGCCAGTAGTATTTCCTTCTCCACGGTAAATCTTGATGGCTACACCTTC | CASSISFSTVNLDGYTF
TRBJ1-2 | TRBV5-8 | . | TRBD1 | TGTGCCAGCAGCTTGGGGACAGGGTACTATGGCTACACCTTC | CASSLGTGYYGYTF
TRBJ1-4 | TRBV4-2 | . | . | TGTGCCAGCAGCCAAGGGGGCCCGAGGGAAAAACTGTTTTTT | CASSQGGPREKLFF
TRBJ1-6 | TRBV6-5 | . | . | TGTGCCAGCTGCAGCACAGGAAATTCACCCCTCCACTTT | CASCSTGNSPLHF
TRBJ1-1 | TRBV29-1 | . | TRBD1 | TGCAGCGTCGAACCGGGACAGGGATGGGGTGGGGCTTTCTTT | CSVEPGQGWGGAFF
TRBJ1-1 | TRBV19 | . | TRBD1 | TGTGCCAGTAGGACAACAGGGGGGAACACTGAAGCTTTCTTT | CASRTTGGNTEAFF
TRBJ1-1 | TRBV2 | once | . | TGTGCCAGCGGCGGGAGGGAGACTGAAGCTTTCTTT | CASGGRETEAFF
TRBJ1-3 | TRBV7-8 | . | . | TGTGCCAGCAGCCCCCTGGCAGGGGTGGGAAACACCATATATTTT | CASSPLAGVGNTIYF
TRBJ2-6 | TRBV15 | . | . | TGTGCCACCAGCAGAGGGAACTCTGGGGCCAACGTCCTGACTTTC | CATSRGNSGANVLTF
TRBJ2-7 | TRBV6-1 | . | TRBD1 | TGTGCCAGCAGTGAAGTGGCAGGGGGCCAGTACGAGCAGTACTTC | CASSEVAGGQYEQYF
TRBJ1-1 | TRBV19 | few | . | TGTGCCAGTAGTGGGAGGGTCCTGGGCAAAGCTTTCTTT | CASSGRVLGKAFF
TRBJ1-2 | TRBV12-3/TRBV12-4 | . | . | TGTGCCAGCAGTTTCGGACAGAACTATGGCTACACCTTC | CASSFGQNYGYTF